This T cell receptor (beta chain) was found in a study of vaccination and CD4 T cells after COVID-19 (dated by TCRdb to between 2022 and 2023). For context, the study as a whole: Convalescent patients had a positive SARS-CoV-2 result on nasal swab PCR, and of these patients, fewer than ten had mild disease and one had severe disease. The convalescent cohort included six males and four females, with two Hispanic individuals, seven Caucasians, two Asians and one multiracial person. Participants received two doses of either the Pfizer-BioNTech BNT162b2 vaccine (n=8) or the Moderna mRNA-1273 vaccine (n=2). Post-COVID blood samples from convalescent patients were collected a median of about 110 days after diagnosis, with a range of roughly 35 to 180 days. Post-vaccine blood samples were collected a median of about 11 weeks after the second vaccine dose, ranging from roughly 14 to 241 days. Overlapping spike peptide pools from SARS-CoV-2 and from the common cold coronaviruses HCoV-NL63, HCoV-OC43 and HCoV-229E were used as culture stimuli. As controls, cultures received a CEFX viral epitope pool (the positive control), an HIV-1 Nef peptide pool (the negative control), or no peptide at all. The spike-specific CD4+ TCR repertoire was compared before and after mRNA vaccination in approximately ten COVID-19 convalescent patients and a handful of infection-naive healthy vaccine recipients. Overall study outcomes, separate from this receptor: The median count of SARS-CoV-2-reactive clonotypes went up from under 25 after infection to around 38 after vaccination, although the change was not significant. The study included relatively few convalescent patients and did not analyze early timepoints after natural infection. In convalescent patients, a median about 90% of post-vaccine SARS-CoV-2-reactive clones were detected only after vaccination, and vaccine-specific priming was suggested by this finding. Of the vaccine-specific clones in convalescent patients, 304 of 307, or nearly all, reacted only to SARS-CoV-2 spike and did not cross-react with common cold coronaviruses.

Library preparation used PCR. DNA from cultured CD4+ T cells was subjected to TCR sequencing with the Oncomine TCR Beta short-read assay at the Johns Hopkins FTIC core. The QIAamp micro DNA kit was used to extract genomic DNA from the cultured CD4+ T cells. Oncomine TCR Beta libraries from cultured CD4+ T cells were pooled using unique dual indexes and sequenced on an Illumina iSeq 100. Per the source publication's procedure: Non-productive sequences were removed, and CDR3s that did not start with C, did not end with F or W, or were shorter than 7 amino acids were discarded. Antigen-specific clonotypes were identified with the MANAFEST web application by comparing peptide-stimulated wells with reference and other culture wells. For a clone to be called positive, the clone needed an FDR below 0.05, an odds ratio above 5, and a productive frequency above 0.1% in at least two of three replicate wells. Cross-reactive clonotypes were defined as significantly expanded in both SARS-CoV-2 spike wells and at least one common cold coronavirus spike condition. CDR3 homology was assessed with Levenshtein distances (stringdist) and unrooted phylogenetic trees (ape) in R version 3.6.1. Clones were called with MiXCR by TCRdb after fastp trimmed the public reads at Q25, and only in-frame beta chains were retained. Merged by CDR3 protein, the rows form single entries marked with the most common genes and DNA. TCRdb, rather than the study authors, made the V and J calls. In this sample the table shows around 15,000 distinct CDR3 sequences, around three fifths of which occur a single time. The ten largest clonotypes hold 10% to 15% of the sample.

The CDR3 runs 14 amino acids, cysteine and phenylalanine included. Of the read, only the CDR3 DNA is kept; its 42 bases are in frame from base 1. For CDR1 and CDR2, the germline V gene (reference sequence) lists MNHEY and SMNVEV. Trimming at the junction amounts to 2 bases on V and 5 bases on J, and the germline ends lie 12 bases apart. The treatment or condition label, as the study defines it: approximately nine-day PBMC culture with coronavirus spike peptide pools or control peptides (ViraFEST assay). The study used the ViraFEST assay, which expanded antigen-specific T cells with peptide pools and then identified expanded clonotypes by TCR sequencing. Positive SARS-CoV-2 PCR tests in the convalescent patients dated from March to December 2020, before Alpha, Beta and Delta variants emerged in the United States. Each well held some 2 million PBMCs cultured in IMDM containing roughly 5.4% human AB serum and around 10 IU/ml IL-2, with about 10 ug/ml peptide pools added. On days 3 and 7, half of the culture medium was replaced with fresh IL-2-containing medium. Once the cells had been in culture for about 10 days, the EasySep CD4+ T cell isolation kit was used to isolate CD4+ T cells by negative selection. PBMCs were separated from whole blood using Ficoll-Paque Plus gradient centrifugation and then either used fresh or cryopreserved at -140C. Each culture condition was generally run in triplicate wells.

This clonotype appeared a few times. The specificity of this receptor is unknown. Base qualities are not recorded, but no much larger clone differs from it by a single base. This sequence originates from a human donor who had recovered from COVID-19. Sequencing was performed on CD4+ T cells from blood, cultured in vitro. The chain is made from TRBV27 and TRBJ1-1, and the D gene may be TRBD1, 6 bases matching. The CDR3: CASSLDRSRTEAFF. The bases read TGTGCCAGCAGTTTAGACAGGTCGCGGACTGAAGCTTTCTTT.